The following is a T cell receptor (beta chain) sequence with its context. From germline, CDR1 is SEHNR and CDR2 FQNEAQ (reference sequence). V was shortened by 0 bases and J by 0 bases, with 9 bases between the two germline ends. The CDR3 is 17 residues long. These data are taken from a study of blood T cell repertoires in COVID-19. Measured with immunoSEQ multiplex PCR; TCRdb has only the in-frame clones, and not every one. The sample has about 140,000 clones, about four fifths seen once. The TCR was taken from a man aged 30 to 39 with COVID-19, enrolled during active disease. V usage is TRBV7-9 and J usage is TRBJ1-6; D remains ambiguous. The sample consisted of peripheral blood. CDR3 amino acids: CASSLAGSGSYNSPLHF. CDR3 bases: TGTGCCAGCAGCTTAGCAGGGAGTGGCTCCTATAATTCACCCCTCCACTTT.